The 18 T cell receptor beta chains listed next were all sequenced from one sample in a study of vaccination and CD4 T cells after COVID-19. Sequencing of cultured CD4+ T cell DNA used the Oncomine TCR Beta short-read assay. TCRdb redid the calling of the PCR reads with MiXCR, one entry per CDR3 protein. The sample has about 21,000 distinct CDR3 sequences, around 48% seen once; the top ten hold 3.5% to 6%. Their antigens are not known. The treatment: approximately nine-day PBMC culture with coronavirus spike peptide pools or control peptides (ViraFEST assay). The sample taken for sequencing was CD4+ T cells from blood, cultured in vitro. All receptors come from a human donor who had recovered from COVID-19.

This chain connects TRBV19 to TRBJ2-2; D not resolved. V was pared by 5 bases and J by 1 base, with 5 bases between. The CDR3 totals 13 residues. CDR1 LNHDA and CDR2 SQIVND come from the germline V gene (reference sequence). The CDR3 DNA sequence: TGTGCCAGTAGTGCCAAGAACACCGGGGAGCTGTTTTTT. Encoded protein: CASSAKNTGELFF.

V gene TRBV2 combines with J gene TRBJ2-2; TRBD1 or TRBD2 may be the D gene (6 bases each). The ends were cut back, 0 bases at V and 0 bases at J, with 8 bases in the middle. This CDR3 comprises 16 residues. Germline-derived CDR1 and CDR2 are SNHLY and FYNNEI. CDR3 in amino acids: CASSEAGGANTGELFF. In nucleotides, the CDR3 is TGTGCCAGCAGTGAAGCGGGGGGCGCGAACACCGGGGAGCTGTTTTTT.

This clonotype was counted only a few times. This chain links TRBV19 with TRBJ2-7, with D perhaps matching TRBD1 or TRBD2 (5 bases each). CDR3 size: 13 residues. Trimming stripped 0 bases from V and 11 bases from J, with 14 bases between. The germline gives CDR1 LNHDA, CDR2 SQIVND (reference sequence). Here the CDR3 reads CASSIDKGAREYF. CDR3 DNA sequence: TGTGCCAGTAGTATAGATAAAGGGGCGCGGGAGTACTTC.

In its sample, this clonotype was seen a few times. This chain connects TRBV20-1 to TRBJ2-1; 9 bases map to TRBD2. The assigned J gene may be wrong: the sequence end matches TRBJ2-7 better. The CDR3 covers 14 residues. The germline gives CDR1 DFQATT, CDR2 SNEGSKA (reference sequence). The CDR3 DNA reads TGCAGTGCTAGGACTCTAGCGGGAATAAACGAGCAGTACTTC. Translating gives CSARTLAGINEQYF.

This clonotype was picked up a small number of times. The chain uses TRBV7-8 and TRBJ2-1; the D gene is possibly TRBD1 (6 bases). Germline V gives CDR1 SGHVS, CDR2 FQNEAQ. The CDR3 runs to 17 residues. V was clipped by 0 bases and J by 4 bases, with 16 bases between them. The CDR3 here is CASSLAIRRTVYNEQFF. In DNA form, the CDR3 reads TGTGCCAGCAGCTTAGCAATCCGGAGGACAGTGTACAATGAGCAGTTCTTC.

The table lists this clonotype with a few counts. The chain uses TRBV2 and TRBJ1-2, with D unclear. The CDR3 totals 13 residues. Per germline, CDR1 SNHLY and CDR2 FYNNEI. V lost 3 bases and J lost 2, with 7 bases in between. The CDR3: CASSEAGNYGYTF. CDR3 DNA sequence: TGTGCCAGCAGTGAGGCCGGCAACTATGGCTACACCTTC.

CDR3 loop: CSATSGGESTDTQYF. The CDR3 DNA reads as TGCAGTGCCACTAGCGGGGGGGAAAGCACAGATACGCAGTATTTT. The V call is TRBV20-1, the J call TRBJ2-3; the match to TRBD2 covers 13 bases. V gave up 6 bases and J gave up 0 bases; unmatched junction bases: 3. The germline V gene has CDR1 DFQATT and CDR2 SNEGSKA (reference sequence). This CDR3 is 15 amino acids long.

CDR3 nucleotide sequence: TGTGCCAGCAGTGGGAGGGGTATGGGCAATCAGCCCCAGCATTTT. Translation gives CASSGRGMGNQPQHF. The rearrangement joins TRBV2 to TRBJ1-5; TRBD1 is a possible D gene (5 bases). The CDR3 consists of 15 residues. V was pared by 4 bases and J by 2 bases, with 12 bases between. Per the germline V gene, CDR1 is SNHLY and CDR2 is FYNNEI. Full variable domain (missing parts from reference TRBV2 and TRBJ1-5): EPEVTQTPSHQVTQMGQEVILRCVPISNHLYFYWYRQILGQKVEFLVSFYNNEISEKSEIFDDQFSVERPDGSNFTLKIRSTKLEDSAMYFCASSGRGMGNQPQHFGDGTRLSIL.

The table lists this clonotype with a few counts. The chain combines TRBV20-1 with TRBJ2-1; D is unresolved. This CDR3 is 15 amino acids long. Trimming stripped 1 base from V and 8 bases from J, with 18 bases between. Germline V CDR1 and CDR2: DFQATT, SNEGSKA (reference sequence). The chain's CDR3 is CSARALNPRFDEQFF. CDR3 nucleotides: TGCAGTGCTAGAGCCCTGAACCCGCGGTTCGATGAGCAGTTCTTC.

The J gene is TRBJ2-1, the V gene TRBV20-1; D is uncertain. The CDR3 is made up of 13 amino acids. The germline V and J ends were trimmed by 5 bases and 9 bases, with 17 bases remaining between them. CDR1 DFQATT and CDR2 SNEGSKA come from the germline V gene (reference sequence). Here the CDR3 reads CSAQSGTHSEQFF. The CDR3 region has the DNA TGCAGTGCTCAGTCCGGAACGCACAGTGAGCAGTTCTTC.

This chain uses TRBV27 with TRBJ1-5; D might be TRBD1 (5 bases). Germline V gene data show CDR1 as MNHEY and CDR2 as SMNVEV (reference sequence). Trimming took 6 bases from V and 2 from J, leaving 14 bases between them. The CDR3 runs to 15 residues. The CDR3 here is CASSGVGLGNQPQHF. As DNA, the CDR3 is TGTGCCAGCAGCGGAGTGGGGCTAGGCAATCAGCCCCAGCATTTT.

This clonotype is labeled as medium-sized (0.01 to 0.1%). This chain links TRBV12-3 or TRBV12-4 with TRBJ1-2; D gene unclear. This CDR3 comprises 13 residues. The germline V and J ends were trimmed by 2 bases and 6 bases, with 10 bases remaining between them. CDR3 amino acids: CASSLRFGNGYTF. In nucleotides, the CDR3 is TGTGCCAGCAGTTTAAGGTTTGGAAATGGCTACACCTTC.

Only a few counts were recorded for this clonotype. The V call is TRBV19, the J call TRBJ1-6; TRBD1 agrees at 11 bases. V lost 3 bases and J lost 6; bases outside the gene matches: 4. The CDR3 runs 16 residues. CDR1 is LNHDA and CDR2 is SQIVND in the germline V gene (reference sequence). The CDR3 here is CASSITGTGGNSPLHF. CDR3 bases: TGTGCCAGTAGTATTACCGGGACAGGGGGTAATTCACCCCTCCACTTT. The entire variable domain, with the rest obtained from reference TRBV19 and TRBJ1-6, is as follows: DGGITQSPKYLFRKEGQNVTLSCEQNLNHDAMYWYRQDPGQGLRLIYYSQIVNDFQKGDIAEGYSVSREKKESFPLTVTSAQKNPTAFYLCASSITGTGGNSPLHFGNGTRLTVT.

The chain joins TRBV6-1 to TRBJ1-5; TRBD1 might be the D (6 bases). Looked up from germline, CDR1 is MNHNS and CDR2 is SASEGT. This CDR3 region has 13 residues. V lost 6 bases, J lost 7 bases, and 13 bases lay in between. The chain's CDR3 is CASSPGEVQPQHF. CDR3 coding DNA: TGTGCCAGCAGCCCAGGGGAAGTACAGCCCCAGCATTTT.

This chain links TRBV30 with TRBJ1-2; D unclear. Germline lookup yields CDR1 GTSNPN and CDR2 SVGIG (reference sequence). V lost 4 bases and J 8 bases, leaving 20 bases between the germline ends. The CDR3 is made up of 14 amino acids. CDR3 amino acids: CAWNDGRRRIGYTF. The CDR3 DNA sequence: TGTGCCTGGAACGACGGCAGGCGGAGGATCGGCTACACCTTC.

V is TRBV6-2 or TRBV6-3 and J is TRBJ2-2; 8 bases are a match to TRBD1. The V segment lost 0 bases and the J segment 4 bases; nucleotides outside the gene matches: 1. The CDR3 has 15 residues. Germline CDR1 MNHEY, CDR2 SVGEGT. As DNA, the CDR3 is TGTGCCAGCAGTTACTCCAGGGGGCGCACCGGGGAGCTGTTTTTT. This codes for CASSYSRGRTGELFF.

This sequence joins TRBV2 and TRBJ2-7; D unresolved. Germline V lookup: CDR1 SNHLY, CDR2 FYNNEI. V lost 4 bases to trimming and J lost 1 base, with 11 bases between them. The CDR3 has 14 residues. This chain's CDR3 is CASSGRGISYEQYF. The CDR3 DNA reads as TGTGCCAGCAGTGGGCGCGGCATATCCTACGAGCAGTACTTC.

This clonotype has only one observation. V usage is TRBV5-4 and J usage is TRBJ1-1; D is undetermined. The CDR3 totals 14 residues. Germline V gives CDR1 SGHNT, CDR2 YYREEE (reference sequence). V gave up 4 bases and J gave up 3 bases, with 13 bases separating them. CDR3 in DNA: TGTGCCAGCAGCACTGACCAACCCTACACTGAAGCTTTCTTT. It is translated as CASSTDQPYTEAFF.